What follows describes a single T cell receptor (beta chain). What it recognizes is unknown. The data were taken from a study of cytomegalovirus exposure and HLA in healthy donors. Overall study context: Around 80 million unique TCRs from HLA-typed donors were held in an early data release.

Per germline, CDR1 LNHDA and CDR2 SQIVND (reference sequence). The CDR3 consists of 15 residues. Trimming at V came to 3 bases and at J to 2 bases, leaving 3 bases not matched to a gene. Study-wide results and limits: Several of the most significant clusters appeared linked to common viral pathogens, based on a later analysis. A later analysis linked a missense DCLRE1C variant to TCR beta V- and J-gene trimming.

Researchers ran the PCR with 60 Vbeta and 13 Jbeta primers. In the original processing: The count from a later analysis was about 80 million unique TCR beta chains, 9.5 million to 13 million of them shared. TCRdb's table, derived via immunoSEQ multiplex PCR, lists solely in-frame clones and lacks some. That table supplies the V and J calls and clone size; D and trimming were determined from the DNA. The profile covers under 150,000 clones, with more than 70% appearing a single time and 1% to 1.5% taken by the ten largest. The V and J genes are TRBV19 and TRBJ2-5; TRBD1 matches at 10 bases. The TCR originated in a male donor in good health and CMV-seropositive. The sample was PBMCs. The DNA for the CDR3 is TGTGCCAGTAGTATCGACAGGGGGCGGCAAGAGACCCAGTACTTC. Translating gives CASSIDRGRQETQYF. The variable domain in full, with the rest retrieved from reference TRBV19 and TRBJ2-5, is DGGITQSPKYLFRKEGQNVTLSCEQNLNHDAMYWYRQDPGQGLRLIYYSQIVNDFQKGDIAEGYSVSREKKESFPLTVTSAQKNPTAFYLCASSIDRGRQETQYFGPGTRLLVL.